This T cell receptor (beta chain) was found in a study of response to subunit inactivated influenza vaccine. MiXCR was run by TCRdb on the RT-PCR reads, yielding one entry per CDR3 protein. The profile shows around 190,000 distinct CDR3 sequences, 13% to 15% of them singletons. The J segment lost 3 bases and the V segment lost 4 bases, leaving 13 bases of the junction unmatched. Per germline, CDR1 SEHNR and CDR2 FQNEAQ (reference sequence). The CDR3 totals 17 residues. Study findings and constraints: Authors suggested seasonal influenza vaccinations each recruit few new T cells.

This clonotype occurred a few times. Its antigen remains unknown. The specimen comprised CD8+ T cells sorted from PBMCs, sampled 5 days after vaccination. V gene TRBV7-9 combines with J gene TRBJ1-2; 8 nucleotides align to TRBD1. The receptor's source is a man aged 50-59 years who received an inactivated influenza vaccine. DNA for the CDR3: TGTGCCAGCAGCTATTACACGGACAGGGAGCTAGACTATGGCTACACCTTC. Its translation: CASSYYTDRELDYGYTF.